The clone carrying this T cell receptor (beta chain) was detected a few times. The source of the sample is a study of blood T cell repertoires in COVID-19. Data came from immunoSEQ multiplex PCR; TCRdb stores just in-frame clones and leaves some out. The sample lists roughly 250,000 clones; around 86% were seen once. V was trimmed by 4 bases and J by 0 bases, leaving 13 bases between them. The CDR3 covers 16 residues. Germline assignment: CDR1 MNHEY and CDR2 SMNVEV (reference sequence). Self-reported history from a screening survey and questionnaire set each donor's cohort. The study counted Cohort 3 donors as recovered given two negative PCRs, clearance, or symptom resolution.

This sequence joins TRBV27 and TRBJ2-4; weak D call: TRBD1 (6 bases). The sample consisted of PBMCs or T cells enriched from blood (not recorded which). The clonotype originates from a woman in her forties or fifties who had recovered from COVID-19. The CDR3 DNA reads as TGTGCCAGCAGTTCCCACGACAGGCGAGCCAAAAACATTCAGTACTTC. Translating it yields CASSSHDRRAKNIQYF.